The 16 T cell receptor beta chains below all came from one sample that was sequenced in a study of response to subunit inactivated influenza vaccine. TCRdb used MiXCR to reprocess the RT-PCR reads, holding one entry per CDR3 protein. Among around 520,000 distinct CDR3 sequences, over 25% were seen once, and the ten largest hold under 2.5%. The sample was CD4+ T cells sorted from PBMCs, taken approximately 5 days after vaccination. The receptors were sampled from a middle-aged man who received an inactivated influenza vaccine.

J is TRBJ1-2 and V is TRBV28, with D perhaps matching TRBD1 (5 bases). From germline, CDR1 is MDHEN and CDR2 SYDVKM. V lost 6 bases to trimming and J lost 6 bases, with 11 bases between them. This CDR3 region has 12 residues. The CDR3 DNA reads as TGTGCCAGCAGGCAGGGAGGGGATGGCTACACCTTC. Amino acid sequence: CASRQGGDGYTF.

This clonotype was seen a few times. The V gene is TRBV4-3, the J gene TRBJ2-1, with D unresolved. The germline V and J ends were trimmed by 1 base and 5 bases, with 3 bases remaining between them. The CDR3 is made up of 12 amino acids. CDR1 and CDR2 (germline): LGHNA, YSLEER. CDR3 region: CASSQVHNEQFF. CDR3 DNA: TGCGCCAGCAGCCAAGTTCACAATGAGCAGTTCTTC.

This clonotype has a count of ten or more. V is TRBV12-3 or TRBV12-4 and J is TRBJ2-3, with TRBD2 matching 7 bases. With 3 bases clipped from V and 1 base from J, the junction kept 4 bases outside the gene matches. The CDR3 consists of 15 residues. The CDR3 sequence is CASSFSGGRTDTQYF. The CDR3 DNA follows: TGTGCCAGCAGTTTCTCGGGGGGACGCACAGATACGCAGTATTTT.

A few counts support this clonotype. The chain uses TRBV12-3 or TRBV12-4 and TRBJ2-2; TRBD2 aligns across 11 bases. Losses at the gene ends were 0 bases for V and 6 bases for J; bases not matched to a gene: 6. The CDR3 has 17 residues. The CDR3 here is CASSLAVVAGGPGELFF. The CDR3 bases are TGTGCCAGCAGTTTAGCGGTAGTAGCGGGAGGGCCCGGGGAGCTGTTTTTT.

The genes are TRBV15 and TRBJ2-5, with D maybe TRBD2 (5 bases). V lost 8 bases and J 9 bases, leaving 19 bases between the germline ends. Germline loops: CDR1 LNHNV, CDR2 YYDKDF (reference sequence). The CDR3 has 13 residues. CDR3 DNA: TGTGCCACCTCACCTTTCCCGCCGGGGTCCCAGTACTTC. It yields the protein CATSPFPPGSQYF.

The sample holds a few counts of this clonotype. The V and J genes are TRBV20-1 and TRBJ2-3, with D perhaps TRBD1 (6 bases). CDR3 size: 16 residues. CDR1 is DFQATT and CDR2 is SNEGSKA in the germline V gene (reference sequence). The germline V and J ends were trimmed by 3 bases and 0 bases, with 16 bases remaining between them. CDR3 sequence reads: CSASILERGSTDTQYF. CDR3 sequence (DNA): TGCAGTGCTAGTATACTTGAGAGGGGGAGCACAGATACGCAGTATTTT.

The rearrangement uses TRBV7-6 and TRBJ2-3; a weak D match, TRBD2 (6 bases). The CDR3 consists of 18 residues. The germline gives CDR1 SGHVS, CDR2 FNYEAQ. Trimming took 3 bases from V and 3 from J, leaving 22 bases between them. The CDR3 here is CASSFSLVRGGFTDTQYF. The CDR3 DNA follows: TGTGCCAGCAGCTTCTCCTTGGTGAGGGGAGGTTTTACAGATACGCAGTATTTT.

The chain joins TRBV2 to TRBJ2-3; TRBD2 matches 10 bases. Germline V gene lookup returns CDR1 SNHLY and CDR2 FYNNEI. This CDR3 is built from 19 residues. Losses at the gene ends were 11 bases for V and 1 base for J; bases not matched to a gene: 21. DNA of the CDR3: TGTGCCTTCTGCTTTTTTCCTAGCGGGAGACGGGATCGCACAGATACGCAGTATTTT. Translation: CAFCFFPSGRRDRTDTQYF.

The chain has TRBV6-1 and TRBJ2-4, with D perhaps matching TRBD1 (5 bases). Germline values: CDR1 MNHNS, CDR2 SASEGT. V gave up 5 bases and J gave up 0 bases, with 14 bases separating them. The CDR3 runs 16 residues. The CDR3 spells CASSTTLGAAKNIQYF. CDR3 bases: TGTGCCAGCAGTACCACCCTAGGGGCAGCCAAAAACATTCAGTACTTC.

The chain couples TRBV19 to TRBJ1-6; maybe TRBD1 (5 bases). Trimming removed 6 bases from V and 1 base from J, with 10 bases in between. CDR1 is LNHDA and CDR2 is SQIVND in the germline V gene (reference sequence). The CDR3 spans 15 residues. The DNA of the CDR3 is TGTGCCAGTAGGACAGCCGTTTCCTATAATTCACCCCTCCACTTT. As protein: CASRTAVSYNSPLHF.

The V and J genes are TRBV7-9 and TRBJ2-5; tentative D call: TRBD1 (5 bases). Germline CDR1 is SEHNR and CDR2 is FQNEAQ (reference sequence). Trimming shortened V by 7 bases and J by 2 bases, and 17 bases separated the two germline ends. The CDR3 sequence is 15 residues long. The CDR3 DNA follows: TGTGCCAGCACCCCCGGGCAGGGTGAGCAAGAGACCCAGTACTTC. This gives the protein CASTPGQGEQETQYF.

This clonotype has just a few counts. The rearrangement uses TRBV28 and TRBJ2-7, with D unclear. Deletions cut 6 bases from V and 3 bases from J, with 12 bases between. Germline V lookup: CDR1 MDHEN, CDR2 SYDVKM. The CDR3 extends over 13 amino acids. CDR3: CASRDPQSYEQYF. DNA of the CDR3: TGTGCCAGCAGAGACCCCCAAAGCTACGAGCAGTACTTC.

The sample holds a few counts of this clonotype. The chain combines TRBV6-1 with TRBJ2-2; 8 bases agree with TRBD1. The germline CDR1 and CDR2 sequences are MNHNS and SASEGT. This CDR3 is built from 13 residues. Trimming cost V 10 bases and J 4 bases; bases outside gene matches: 5. This chain's CDR3 is CATTGGSTGELFF. DNA for the CDR3: TGTGCCACCACAGGGGGAAGCACCGGGGAGCTGTTTTTT.

This clonotype has only a few counts. The chain links TRBV10-2 to TRBJ1-1, with D perhaps matching TRBD1 (5 bases). V was clipped by 1 base and J by 5 bases, with 17 bases between them. Germline loops: CDR1 WSHSY, CDR2 SAAADI. The CDR3 covers 16 residues. CDR3 amino acids: CASSEFRGHRGTEAFF. CDR3 bases: TGCGCCAGCAGTGAGTTTAGAGGACACCGGGGTACTGAAGCTTTCTTT.

The V call is TRBV3-1, the J call TRBJ2-4, with a tentative D call TRBD1 (5 bases). Trimming shortened V by 4 bases and J by 0 bases, and 22 bases separated the two germline ends. In germline, CDR1 is LGHDT, CDR2 YNNKEL (reference sequence). This CDR3 is built from 19 residues. In DNA form, the CDR3 reads TGTGCCAGCAGCCTCAACCTGGGGAAGACAGAACTAGCCAAAAACATTCAGTACTTC. It translates to CASSLNLGKTELAKNIQYF. Full variable domain (missing parts from reference TRBV3-1 and TRBJ2-4): DTAVSQTPKYLVTQMGNDKSIKCEQNLGHDTMYWYKQDSKKFLKIMFSYNNKELIINETVPNRFSPKSPDKAHLNLHINSLELGDSAVYFCASSLNLGKTELAKNIQYFGAGTRLSVL.

V and J are TRBV20-1 and TRBJ1-2; no firm D call. V shed 0 bases and J shed 4 bases, with 9 bases lying between them. The V gene's germline CDR1 is DFQATT and CDR2 SNEGSKA (reference sequence). The CDR3 consists of 13 residues. CDR3 sequence (DNA): TGCAGTGCTAGAGACCCCTCAAGCTATGGCTACACCTTC. Its translation is CSARDPSSYGYTF.